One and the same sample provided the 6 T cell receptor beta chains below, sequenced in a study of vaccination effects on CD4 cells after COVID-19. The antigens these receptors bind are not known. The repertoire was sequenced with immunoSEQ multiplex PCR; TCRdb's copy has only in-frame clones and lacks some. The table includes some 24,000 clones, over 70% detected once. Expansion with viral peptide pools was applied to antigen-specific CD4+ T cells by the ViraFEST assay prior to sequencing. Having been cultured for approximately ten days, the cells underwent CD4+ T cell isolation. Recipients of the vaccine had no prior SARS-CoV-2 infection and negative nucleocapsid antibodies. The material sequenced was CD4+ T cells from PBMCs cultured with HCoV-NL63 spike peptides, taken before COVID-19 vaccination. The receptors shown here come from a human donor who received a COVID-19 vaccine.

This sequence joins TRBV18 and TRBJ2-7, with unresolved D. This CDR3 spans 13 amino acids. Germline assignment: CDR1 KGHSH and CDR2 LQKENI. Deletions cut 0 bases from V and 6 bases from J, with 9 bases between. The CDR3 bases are TGTGCCAGCTCACCACCGGACGGTCCCGAGCAGTACTTC. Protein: CASSPPDGPEQYF.

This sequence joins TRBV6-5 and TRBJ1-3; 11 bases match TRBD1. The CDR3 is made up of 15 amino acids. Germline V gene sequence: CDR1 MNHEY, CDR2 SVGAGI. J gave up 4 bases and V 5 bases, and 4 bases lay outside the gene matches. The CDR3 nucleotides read TGTGCCAGCAGTCCCGGACAGGGGGCCGGAAACACCATATATTTT. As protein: CASSPGQGAGNTIYF.

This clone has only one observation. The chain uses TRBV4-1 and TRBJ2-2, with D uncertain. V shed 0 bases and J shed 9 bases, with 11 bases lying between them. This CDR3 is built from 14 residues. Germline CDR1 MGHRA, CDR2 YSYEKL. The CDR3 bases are TGCGCCAGCAGCCAAGAGGACCGCTCCCGGGAGCTGTTTTTT. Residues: CASSQEDRSRELFF.

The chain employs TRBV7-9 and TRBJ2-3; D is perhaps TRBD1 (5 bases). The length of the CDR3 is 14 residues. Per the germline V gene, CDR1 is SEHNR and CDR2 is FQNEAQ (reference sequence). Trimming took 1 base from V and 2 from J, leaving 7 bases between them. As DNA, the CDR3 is TGTGCCAGCAGCTTAGGACAGTTCACAGATACGCAGTATTTT. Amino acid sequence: CASSLGQFTDTQYF. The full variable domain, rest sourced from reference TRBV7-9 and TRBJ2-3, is DTGVSQNPRHKITKRGQNVTFRCDPISEHNRLYWYRQTLGQGPEFLTYFQNEAQLEKSRLLSDRFSAERPKGSFSTLEIQRTEQGDSAMYLCASSLGQFTDTQYFGPGTRLTVL.

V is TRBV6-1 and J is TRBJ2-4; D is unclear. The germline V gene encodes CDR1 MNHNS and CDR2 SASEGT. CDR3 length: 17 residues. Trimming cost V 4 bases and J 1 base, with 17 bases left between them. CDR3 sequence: CASSAAGKPQAKNIQYF. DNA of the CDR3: TGTGCCAGCAGTGCCGCTGGGAAGCCTCAGGCCAAAAACATTCAGTACTTC.

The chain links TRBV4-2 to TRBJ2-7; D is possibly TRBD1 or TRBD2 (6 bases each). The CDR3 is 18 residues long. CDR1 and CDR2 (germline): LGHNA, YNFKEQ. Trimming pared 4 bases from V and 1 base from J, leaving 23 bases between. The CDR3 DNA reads TGTGCCAGCAGCCCCCACCCGGGACAAAAAGGGGGGTCCTACGAGCAGTACTTC. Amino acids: CASSPHPGQKGGSYEQYF.